A single count supports the clone carrying this T cell receptor beta chain. Its antigen is as yet unknown. Both 60 Vbeta primers and 13 Jbeta primers went into the PCR. The assay was immunoSEQ multiplex PCR, and TCRdb's table has in-frame clones only and misses some. The sample lists 150,000 to 200,000 clones, about 87% occurring once. The data stem from a study of cytomegalovirus exposure and HLA in healthy donors. In the study overall: HLA-typed donors contributed 65 million to 85 million unique TCRs, which were held in an early data release.

Study outcomes and limitations: The Asian-associated ancestry cluster reportedly had fewer N-insertions than the approximately 670-donor mean in a later analysis.

CDR1 is SGHNT, CDR2 YYREEE, per germline (reference sequence). The CDR3 contains 16 residues. V lost 4 bases to trimming and J lost 6 bases; unmatched junction nucleotides: 10. This TCR came from a woman aged 18-35 years in good health and CMV-seronegative. The specimen sequenced was PBMCs. The V gene is TRBV5-4, the J gene TRBJ2-1, with 10 nucleotides matching TRBD2. CDR3 sequence reads: CASSHPAGGPGNEQFF. CDR3 DNA: TGTGCCAGCAGCCATCCAGCGGGGGGGCCGGGCAATGAGCAGTTCTTC.